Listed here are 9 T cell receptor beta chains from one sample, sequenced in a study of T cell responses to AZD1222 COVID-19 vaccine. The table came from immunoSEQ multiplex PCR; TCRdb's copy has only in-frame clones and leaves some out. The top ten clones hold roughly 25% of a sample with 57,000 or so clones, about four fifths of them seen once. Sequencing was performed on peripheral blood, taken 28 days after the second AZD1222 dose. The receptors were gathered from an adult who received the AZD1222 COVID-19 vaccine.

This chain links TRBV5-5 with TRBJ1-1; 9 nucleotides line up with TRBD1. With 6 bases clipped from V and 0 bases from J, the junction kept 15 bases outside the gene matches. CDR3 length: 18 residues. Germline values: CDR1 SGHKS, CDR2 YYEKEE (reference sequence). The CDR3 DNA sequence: TGTGCCAGCACCCAGGCCGACATTGGACAGGGGTTGAACACTGAAGCTTTCTTT. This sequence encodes CASTQADIGQGLNTEAFF. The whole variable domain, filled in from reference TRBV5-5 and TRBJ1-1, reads DAGVTQSPTHLIKTRGQQVTLRCSPISGHKSVSWYQQVLGQGPQFIFQYYEKEERGRGNFPDRFSARQFPNYSSELNVNALLLGDSALYLCASTQADIGQGLNTEAFFGQGTRLTVV.

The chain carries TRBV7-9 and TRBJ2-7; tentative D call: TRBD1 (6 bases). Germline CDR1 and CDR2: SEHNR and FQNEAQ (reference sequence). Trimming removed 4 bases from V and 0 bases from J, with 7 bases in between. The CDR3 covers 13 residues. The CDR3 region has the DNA TGTGCCAGCAGCTACAGGGCCTCCTACGAGCAGTACTTC. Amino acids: CASSYRASYEQYF.

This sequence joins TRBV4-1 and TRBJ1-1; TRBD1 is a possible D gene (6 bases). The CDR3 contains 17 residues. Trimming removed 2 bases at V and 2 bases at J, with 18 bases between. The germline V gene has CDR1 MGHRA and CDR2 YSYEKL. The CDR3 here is CASSQLIRGGRNTEAFF. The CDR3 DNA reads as TGCGCCAGCAGCCAACTAATTAGGGGGGGCCGCAACACTGAAGCTTTCTTT.

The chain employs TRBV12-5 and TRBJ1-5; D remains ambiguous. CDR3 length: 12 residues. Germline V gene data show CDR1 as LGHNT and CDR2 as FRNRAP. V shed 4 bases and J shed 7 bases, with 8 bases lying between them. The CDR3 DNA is TGTGCTAGTGGTTCCCCGAAACAGCCCCAGCATTTT. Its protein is CASGSPKQPQHF.

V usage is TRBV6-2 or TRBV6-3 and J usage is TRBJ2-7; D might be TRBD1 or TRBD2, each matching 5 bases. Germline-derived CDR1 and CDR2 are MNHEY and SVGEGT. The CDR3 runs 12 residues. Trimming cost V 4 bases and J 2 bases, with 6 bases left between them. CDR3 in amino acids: CASSWDPYEQYF. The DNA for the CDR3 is TGTGCCAGCAGTTGGGACCCCTACGAGCAGTACTTC.

The CDR3 nucleotides are TGCGCCAGCAGCCCCGGGGAGGGTGGCTATGGCTACACCTTC. It specifies CASSPGEGGYGYTF. V gene TRBV4-3 combines with J gene TRBJ1-2; D remains unclear. This CDR3 comprises 14 residues. V shed 4 bases and J shed 4 bases, with 13 bases lying between them. Germline V lookup: CDR1 LGHNA, CDR2 YSLEER.

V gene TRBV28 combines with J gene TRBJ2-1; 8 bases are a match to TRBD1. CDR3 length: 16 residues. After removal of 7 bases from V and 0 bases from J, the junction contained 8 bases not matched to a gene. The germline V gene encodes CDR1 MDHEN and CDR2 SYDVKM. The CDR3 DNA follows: TGTGCCAGCATTACAGGGGGTGTCAGCTCCTACAATGAGCAGTTCTTC. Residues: CASITGGVSSYNEQFF.

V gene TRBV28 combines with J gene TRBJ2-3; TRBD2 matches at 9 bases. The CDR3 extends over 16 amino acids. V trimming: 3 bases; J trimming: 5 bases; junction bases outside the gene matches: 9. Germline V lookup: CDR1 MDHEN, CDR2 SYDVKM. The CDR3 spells CASSLFSGGRGDTQYF. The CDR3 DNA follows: TGTGCCAGCAGTTTGTTTTCGGGCGGGAGGGGAGATACGCAGTATTTT. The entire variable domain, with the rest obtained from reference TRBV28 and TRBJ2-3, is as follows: DVKVTQSSRYLVKRTGEKVFLECVQDMDHENMFWYRQDPGLGLRLIYFSYDVKMKEKGDIPEGYSVSREKKERFSLILESASTNQTSMYLCASSLFSGGRGDTQYFGPGTRLTVL.

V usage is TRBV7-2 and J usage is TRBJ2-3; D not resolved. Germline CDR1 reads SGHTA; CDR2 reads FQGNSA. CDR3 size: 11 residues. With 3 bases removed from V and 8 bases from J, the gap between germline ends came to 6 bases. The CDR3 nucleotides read TGTGCCAGCAGCTTGTACGGTACGCAGTATTTT. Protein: CASSLYGTQYF.